These 4 T cell receptor beta chains share one sample of origin, sequenced in a study of patients and donors after allogeneic stem cell transplantation. A single record per CDR3 protein comes from TCRdb applying MiXCR to the RT-PCR reads. The data hold approximately 160,000 distinct CDR3 sequences, with 30% observed a single time. Sample: blood, either unsorted or a sorted T cell fraction (not recorded which). The source is a human donor who was either an allogeneic HSCT recipient or a stem cell or donor lymphocyte infusion donor (not recorded which). It is not recorded whose cells these are; they may come from a transplant donor.

The sample holds many counts of this clonotype. J is TRBJ1-6 and V is TRBV20-1; 7 nucleotides match TRBD1. V trimming: 2 bases; J trimming: 10 bases; junction bases outside the gene matches: 11. The CDR3 consists of 15 residues. CDR1 is DFQATT and CDR2 is SNEGSKA in the germline V gene (reference sequence). CDR3 bases: TGCAGTGCTAGACCTAACAGGGGCGAACGCTCACCCCTCCACTTT. The encoded protein is CSARPNRGERSPLHF.

The chain combines TRBV4-3 with TRBJ2-7, with D hard to call. The V end was cut by 1 base, the J end by 0 bases, with 7 bases between. The CDR3 is 14 residues long. Germline CDR1 is LGHNA and CDR2 is YSLEER. In DNA form, the CDR3 reads TGCGCCAGCAGCCAAGGACTTAGCTCCTACGAGCAGTACTTC. Translation gives CASSQGLSSYEQYF.

V gene TRBV7-6 combines with J gene TRBJ1-1, with D perhaps matching TRBD1 (6 bases). The CDR3 contains 16 residues. Germline CDR1 and CDR2: SGHVS and FNYEAQ. The V gene lost 4 bases and the J gene lost 0 bases, with 15 bases spanning the gap. CDR3 loop: CASSYSGGPMNTEAFF. DNA for the CDR3: TGTGCCAGCAGCTATAGCGGGGGGCCGATGAACACTGAAGCTTTCTTT.

The sample holds a few counts of this clonotype. The rearrangement links TRBV12-3 or TRBV12-4 to TRBJ2-1, with D unresolved. This CDR3 has 13 amino acids. Between the trimmed V and J ends, which lost 2 bases and 9 bases, there was a span of 11 bases. CDR3 nucleotides: TGTGCCAGCAGTTTATTCAAGGTCGGTGAGCAGTTCTTC. It codes for CASSLFKVGEQFF.